The subject of this entry is one TCR beta chain. The antigen remains undetermined. The data derive from a study of shared clonotypes between healthy human individuals. Study observations and caveats: Only blood samples were collected, and tissue repertoires likely differ.

Germline CDR1 and CDR2: SGHDT and YYEEEE. V lost 4 bases to trimming and J lost 3 bases, with 7 bases between them. This CDR3 is 12 amino acids long. Genomic DNA (from each subset) was split evenly across several immunoSEQ plates. Amplification in unsorted PBMC replicate PCRs started from approximately 300 ng DNA, which equals tens of thousands of T cell genomes. Clones were sequenced by immunoSEQ multiplex PCR, and TCRdb holds only the in-frame ones, with some missing. The top ten clones hold roughly an eighth of a sample with approximately 500,000 clones, 81% of them seen once. The gene calls are TRBV5-6 and TRBJ1-2; D may be TRBD1 (6 bases). The specimen sequenced was PBMCs. This clonotype originated in a woman between 40 and 50 years old in good health. Some clones in this sample may be carry-over from other donors' samples. The DNA for the CDR3 is TGTGCCAGCAGCGAGGGGGACTATGGCTACACCTTC. It is translated as CASSEGDYGYTF.